This passage covers 11 T cell receptor beta chains from one sample sequenced in a study of read filtering for tumor transcriptome and immune sequencing. The library was built from about 400 ng RNA with molecular barcoded adaptors for alpha/delta and beta/gamma chains. Using its own MiXCR run on the reads, TCRdb lists one record per CDR3 protein. This sample has 90,000 or so distinct CDR3 sequences, with 20% to 25% found just once. The specimen sequenced was a population of CD138-negative cells sorted from bone marrow. The receptors shown here come from a donor at least 40 years old with multiple myeloma.

The chain uses TRBV27 and TRBJ2-1, with D hard to call. V lost 3 bases and J lost 8, with 26 bases in between. The CDR3 is 18 residues long. CDR1 and CDR2 from the germline V gene are MNHEY and SMNVEV (reference sequence). CDR3 nucleotide sequence: TGTGCCAGCAGTTTCAGGCGGACCCTAAACAACCCTATGGATGAGCAGTTCTTC. Residues: CASSFRRTLNNPMDEQFF.

A note on this clonotype: A much larger clone lies a single base off, so this may be a read error. This rearrangement joins TRBV29-1 to TRBJ2-2; weak D call: TRBD2 (5 bases). Germline-derived CDR1 and CDR2 are SQVTM and ANQGSEA. The CDR3 loop spans 12 amino acids. The CDR3 protein is CSATENTGEPFF. For the CDR3, the DNA is TGCAGCGCCACAGAGAACACCGGGGAGCCGTTTTTT.

This clonotype has at least ten counts. V gene TRBV12-3 or TRBV12-4 combines with J gene TRBJ2-1; possible D gene TRBD2, 7 bases. Between the trimmed V and J ends, which lost 1 base and 7 bases, there was a span of 14 bases. The CDR3 sequence is 15 residues long. The CDR3 protein is CASSLGGGGPNEQFF. For the CDR3, the DNA is TGTGCCAGCAGTTTAGGGGGGGGGGGCCCGAATGAGCAGTTCTTC.

The table lists this clonotype with many counts. The chain carries TRBV7-2 and TRBJ1-1; 7 bases map to TRBD1. The V gene's germline CDR1 is SGHTA and CDR2 FQGNSA. The CDR3 loop spans 16 amino acids. After removal of 1 base from V and 0 bases from J, the junction contained 5 bases not matched to a gene. CDR3 region: CASSLGPGTVNTEAFF. The CDR3 DNA is TGTGCCAGCAGCTTAGGGCCCGGGACAGTGAACACTGAAGCTTTCTTT.

This clonotype was recorded many times. The gene calls are TRBV24-1 and TRBJ2-2, with TRBD2 as a possible D gene (6 bases). With 4 bases removed from V and 5 bases from J, the gap between germline ends came to 19 bases. The CDR3 contains 17 residues. The germline V gene encodes CDR1 KGHDR and CDR2 SFDVKD. DNA of the CDR3: TGTGCCACCAGTGAACCCGGGGGTAGCGGAGTGACCGGGGAGCTGTTTTTT. Protein product: CATSEPGGSGVTGELFF.

Many counts were recorded for this clonotype. This chain joins TRBV6-2 or TRBV6-3 and TRBJ1-6; D gene unclear. Germline assignment: CDR1 MNHEY and CDR2 SVGEGT. The CDR3 spans 18 residues. V dropped 4 bases and J dropped 4 bases, with 20 bases sitting between them. In DNA, the CDR3 is TGTGCCAGCAGTTTCCCCCGCGGAGTCGAGTGGTATAATTCACCCCTCCACTTT. Amino acid sequence: CASSFPRGVEWYNSPLHF.

This clonotype was picked up many times. CDR3 DNA sequence: TGTGCCAGCAGTGGATCTACCGGACAGGTGACCCAGTACTTC. Amino acid sequence: CASSGSTGQVTQYF. V usage is TRBV2 and J usage is TRBJ2-5; TRBD1 matches at 7 bases. The germline gives CDR1 SNHLY, CDR2 FYNNEI. Trimming removed 4 bases from V and 7 bases from J; junction bases left unmatched: 9. This CDR3 is built from 14 residues.

This clonotype was found many times. The CDR3 reads CASCFEPGELFF. The CDR3 DNA is TGTGCCAGCTGTTTCGAGCCCGGGGAGCTGTTTTTT. The rearrangement joins TRBV2 to TRBJ2-2; D call uncertain. The germline V gene encodes CDR1 SNHLY and CDR2 FYNNEI. This CDR3 is built from 12 residues. V shed 8 bases and J shed 6 bases, with 10 bases lying between them.

This clonotype was recorded many times. The chain recombines TRBV2 with TRBJ2-1, with D perhaps TRBD2 (6 bases). Trimming took off 5 bases at V and 9 bases at J, with 17 bases between the two ends. From germline, CDR1 is SNHLY and CDR2 FYNNEI. The CDR3 has 14 amino acids. The CDR3 DNA reads as TGTGCCAGCAGTCCAAGCACTAGCCTCGGTGAGCAGTTCTTC. The encoded protein is CASSPSTSLGEQFF.

In this sample, this clonotype turned up many times. J is TRBJ2-7 and V is TRBV20-1; 7 bases line up with TRBD2. V gave up 0 bases and J gave up 3 bases; unmatched junction bases: 8. CDR1 DFQATT and CDR2 SNEGSKA come from the germline V gene (reference sequence). This CDR3 is 15 amino acids long. CDR3 loop: CSARDGSGNSYEQYF. CDR3 nucleotide sequence: TGCAGTGCTAGAGATGGGAGCGGGAACAGCTACGAGCAGTACTTC.

With respect to this clonotype: Just one base apart from a much larger clone, this may be a read error. The chain carries TRBV7-9 and TRBJ2-1, with D perhaps matching TRBD2 (6 bases). The V end lost 8 bases, the J end lost 4 bases, and 12 bases lay between the germline ends. Germline V gives CDR1 SEHNR, CDR2 FQNEAQ (reference sequence). The CDR3 has 13 residues. This chain's CDR3 is CASCRGLYNEQFF. CDR3 in DNA: TGTGCCAGCTGCCGGGGGTTATACAATGAGCAGTTCTTC.